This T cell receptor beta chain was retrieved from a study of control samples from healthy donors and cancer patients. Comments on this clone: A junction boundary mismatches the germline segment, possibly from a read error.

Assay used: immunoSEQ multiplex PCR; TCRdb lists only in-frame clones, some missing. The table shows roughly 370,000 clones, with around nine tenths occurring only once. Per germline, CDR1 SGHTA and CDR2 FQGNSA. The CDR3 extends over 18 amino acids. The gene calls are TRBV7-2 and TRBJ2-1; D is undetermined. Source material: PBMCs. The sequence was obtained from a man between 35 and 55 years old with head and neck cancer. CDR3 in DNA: TGTGCCAGCAGCTCAATGAAAGAGGCGATACCCTCCGACAATGAGCAGTTCTTC. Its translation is CASSSMKEAIPSDNEQFF.